The 17 T cell receptor beta chains presented below share a single source sample, sequenced in a study of regulatory T cells in long-lasting Graves disease. The time point is: persistent/refractory GD, antithyroid drugs over 5 years with positive TRAb. Isolated PBMC RNA provided the starting material for the TCR library. In building TCR beta libraries, iRepertoire HTBI primers were used together with Arm-PCR of CDR3 regions. TCRdb reprocessed the multiplex PCR reads with MiXCR, giving one entry per CDR3 protein. The sample has 450,000 or so distinct CDR3 sequences, about a fifth seen once. Sequencing used peripheral blood mononuclear cells (PBMCs), obtained when the disease was refractory, from a patient treated with antithyroid drugs. These receptor sequences come from a female donor with Graves disease.

The table lists this clonotype with many counts. CDR3: CSATGASIYQLTYGYTF. CDR3 DNA sequence: TGCAGTGCCACGGGAGCGAGTATATACCAACTAACCTATGGCTACACCTTC. The chain links TRBV20-1 to TRBJ1-2; D unresolved. The CDR3 is 17 residues long. Trimming took off 6 bases at V and 4 bases at J, with 27 bases between the two ends. Per germline, CDR1 DFQATT and CDR2 SNEGSKA (reference sequence).

In DNA form, the CDR3 reads TGTGCCACCAGTGAAGGAGGGGACCTAGCGTGGGAGACCCAGTACTTC. Translation gives CATSEGGDLAWETQYF. The V and J genes are TRBV24-1 and TRBJ2-5; TRBD2 is a possible D gene (6 bases). V gave up 4 bases and J gave up 5 bases, with 19 bases separating them. CDR1 is KGHDR and CDR2 is SFDVKD in the germline V gene. CDR3 length: 16 amino acids.

This clonotype was seen at least ten times. The V call is TRBV27, the J call TRBJ2-3; no clear D gene. CDR3 size: 15 residues. V was shortened by 4 bases and J by 0 bases, with 11 bases between the two germline ends. The germline gives CDR1 MNHEY, CDR2 SMNVEV (reference sequence). The CDR3 here is CASSSWATSTDTQYF. As DNA, the CDR3 is TGTGCCAGCAGTTCGTGGGCCACTAGCACAGATACGCAGTATTTT.

This clonotype was seen a few times. The chain joins TRBV9 to TRBJ2-2; 8 bases are a match to TRBD1. Germline lookup yields CDR1 SGDLS and CDR2 YYNGEE. This CDR3 contains 16 residues. V was pared by 0 bases and J by 4 bases, with 5 bases of the junction left unmatched. The CDR3 here is CASSVASTGGTGELFF. The DNA for the CDR3 is TGTGCCAGCAGCGTAGCTAGTACAGGGGGCACCGGGGAGCTGTTTTTT.

This clonotype was seen many times. The V and J genes are TRBV12-3 or TRBV12-4 and TRBJ1-2, with D tentatively TRBD1 (5 bases). Trimming cost V 5 bases and J 3 bases, with 10 bases left between them. CDR3 length: 13 amino acids. CDR3 protein: CASSADRYYGYTF. For the CDR3, the DNA is TGTGCCAGCAGTGCCGACAGATACTATGGCTACACCTTC.

The gene calls are TRBV7-2 and TRBJ2-7, with a tentative D call TRBD1 (5 bases). CDR3 size: 13 residues. V lost 7 bases, J lost 5 bases, and 15 bases lay in between. Looked up from germline, CDR1 is SGHTA and CDR2 is FQGNSA. The CDR3 bases are TGTGCCAGCATCCCCCCGGAAGGGGACGAGCAGTACTTC. Amino acids: CASIPPEGDEQYF. The full variable domain, rest sourced from reference TRBV7-2 and TRBJ2-7, is GAGVSQSPSNKVTEKGKDVELRCDPISGHTALYWYRQSLGQGLEFLIYFQGNSAPDKSGLPSDRFSAERTGGSVSTLTIQRTQQEDSAVYLCASIPPEGDEQYFGPGTRLTVT.

Of note for this clonotype: At one end the junction does not follow the germline gene, possibly because of a read error. The V and J genes are TRBV20-1 and TRBJ1-5, with D uncertain. The V gene's germline CDR1 is DFQATT and CDR2 SNEGSKA (reference sequence). This CDR3 has 14 amino acids. This CDR3 is CSAGDPAGNQPQHF. The CDR3 coding sequence is TGCAGTGCTGGAGATCCGGCAGGTAATCAGCCCCAGCATTTT.

The table lists this clonotype with a count of one. The genes are TRBV30 and TRBJ1-2; 10 positions agree with TRBD1. Per germline, CDR1 GTSNPN and CDR2 SVGIG (reference sequence). CDR3 size: 18 residues. Trimming took 3 bases from V and 4 from J; bases not matched to a gene: 17. CDR3 loop: CAWSRWGWGTGVTYGYTF. CDR3 coding DNA: TGTGCCTGGAGCCGGTGGGGATGGGGGACAGGGGTAACCTATGGCTACACCTTC.

This clonotype was observed many times. The chain couples TRBV2 to TRBJ2-2, with a possible D match to TRBD2 (7 bases). The V end was cut by 0 bases, the J end by 3 bases, with 14 bases between. The germline gives CDR1 SNHLY, CDR2 FYNNEI. This CDR3 is 17 amino acids long. The CDR3 region is CASSEALQGGDTGELFF. DNA of the CDR3: TGTGCCAGCAGTGAAGCGCTTCAAGGGGGGGACACCGGGGAGCTGTTTTTT.

This clonotype has ten or more counts. The CDR3 spells CASSPRTDGGPEQYF. For the CDR3, the DNA is TGTGCCAGCAGTCCGCGGACGGACGGAGGGCCCGAGCAGTACTTC. The chain links TRBV27 to TRBJ2-7; tentative D call: TRBD2 (6 bases). Deletions cut 5 bases from V and 6 bases from J, with 20 bases between. This CDR3 has 15 residues. Germline V gives CDR1 MNHEY, CDR2 SMNVEV (reference sequence).

This chain links TRBV7-3 with TRBJ2-2; D remains unclear. V lost 1 base and J 6 bases, leaving 12 bases between the germline ends. Germline V gene lookup returns CDR1 SGHTA and CDR2 FQGTGA. The CDR3 extends over 15 amino acids. The CDR3: CASSLKSPPAGELFF. The CDR3 nucleotides are TGTGCCAGCAGCTTAAAATCGCCTCCCGCCGGGGAGCTGTTTTTT. Filled out from reference TRBV7-3 and TRBJ2-2, the complete variable domain reads GAGVSQTPSNKVTEKGKYVELRCDPISGHTALYWYRQSLGQGPEFLIYFQGTGAADDSGLPNDRFFAVRPEGSVSTLKIQRTERGDSAVYLCASSLKSPPAGELFFGEGSRLTVL.

This clonotype was seen a handful of times. This sequence joins TRBV20-1 and TRBJ2-1; TRBD2 aligns across 8 bases. J lost 0 bases, V lost 3 bases, and 7 bases had no gene match. The CDR3 is made up of 16 amino acids. The V gene's germline CDR1 is DFQATT and CDR2 SNEGSKA (reference sequence). The CDR3 spells CSARVGRAASYNEQFF. CDR3 in DNA: TGCAGTGCTAGGGTCGGGAGGGCCGCCTCCTACAATGAGCAGTTCTTC.

This clonotype has ten or more counts. The J gene is TRBJ2-2, the V gene TRBV28, with 8 bases that match TRBD2. V trimming: 4 bases; J trimming: 6 bases; junction bases outside the gene matches: 10. The germline CDR1 and CDR2 sequences are MDHEN and SYDVKM. The CDR3 is made up of 16 amino acids. In nucleotides, the CDR3 is TGTGCCAGCAGTTCCCCCGGGACTAGATTGTCCGGGGAGCTGTTTTTT. It translates to CASSSPGTRLSGELFF.

This clonotype was detected ten times or more. V is TRBV2 and J is TRBJ1-2; weak D call: TRBD1 (5 bases). The CDR3 length is 11 residues. V lost 10 bases and J 6 bases, leaving 12 bases between the germline ends. Germline CDR1 is SNHLY and CDR2 is FYNNEI. The CDR3 loop reads CATGGNNGYTF. CDR3 DNA: TGTGCCACTGGGGGGAACAATGGCTACACCTTC. The full variable domain, its missing parts supplied by reference TRBV2 and TRBJ1-2, is EPEVTQTPSHQVTQMGQEVILRCVPISNHLYFYWYRQILGQKVEFLVSFYNNEISEKSEIFDDQFSVERPDGSNFTLKIRSTKLEDSAMYFCATGGNNGYTFGSGTRLTVV.

This clonotype was observed at least ten times. The chain links TRBV25-1 to TRBJ1-2; D is ambiguous. This CDR3 has 13 amino acids. From germline, CDR1 is MGHDK and CDR2 SYGVNS. The ends were cut back, 2 bases at V and 7 bases at J, with 11 bases in the middle. This chain's CDR3 is CASSEEWGGGYTF. The CDR3 DNA reads as TGTGCCAGCAGTGAAGAGTGGGGTGGTGGCTACACCTTC.

The sample holds a few counts of this clonotype. The chain carries TRBV6-9 and TRBJ2-3; TRBD2 is a possible D gene (5 bases). Germline assignment: CDR1 MNHGY and CDR2 SVAAGI. The V end lost 3 bases, the J end lost 5 bases, and 15 bases lay between the germline ends. This CDR3 contains 15 residues. CDR3 loop: CASSYIMGVGDTQYF. The DNA for the CDR3 is TGTGCCAGCAGTTACATCATGGGAGTTGGAGATACGCAGTATTTT.

In its sample, this clonotype was seen many times. CDR3 coding DNA: TGTGCCAGCAGGGGACTAGGGTCCTACGAGCAGTACTTC. Its translation: CASRGLGSYEQYF. This chain joins TRBV27 and TRBJ2-7, with 8 bases lining up with TRBD2. V lost 6 bases, J lost 1 base, and 2 bases stayed unmatched. This CDR3 contains 13 residues. Per the germline V gene, CDR1 is MNHEY and CDR2 is SMNVEV (reference sequence).